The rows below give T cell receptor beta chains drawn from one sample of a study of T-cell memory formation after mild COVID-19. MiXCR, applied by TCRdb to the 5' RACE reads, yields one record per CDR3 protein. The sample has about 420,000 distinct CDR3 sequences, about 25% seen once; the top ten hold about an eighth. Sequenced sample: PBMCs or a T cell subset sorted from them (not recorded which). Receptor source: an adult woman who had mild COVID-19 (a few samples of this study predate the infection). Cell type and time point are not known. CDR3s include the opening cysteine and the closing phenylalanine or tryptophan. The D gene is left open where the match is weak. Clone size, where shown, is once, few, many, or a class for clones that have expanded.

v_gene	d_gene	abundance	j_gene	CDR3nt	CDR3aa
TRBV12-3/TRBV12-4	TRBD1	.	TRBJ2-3	TGTGCCAGCAGACAGGAAGAGGTCGGGACAGCTAGCACAGATACGCAGTATTTT	CASRQEEVGTASTDTQYF
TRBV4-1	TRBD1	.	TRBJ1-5	TGCGCCAGCAGCACCTGGGACAGGGTTGGTCAGCCCCAGCATTTT	CASSTWDRVGQPQHF
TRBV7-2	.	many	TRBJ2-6	TGTGCCAGCAGCTTAGTATCCGGGGCCAACGTCCTGACTTTC	CASSLVSGANVLTF
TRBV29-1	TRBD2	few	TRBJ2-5	TGCAGCGTTGAAGAACCACCGGGCGGGGGGCAAGAGACCCAGTACTTC	CSVEEPPGGGQETQYF
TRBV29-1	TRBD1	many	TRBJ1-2	TGCAGCATTCGAACAGGGGCTGCCTACTATGGCTACACCTTC	CSIRTGAAYYGYTF
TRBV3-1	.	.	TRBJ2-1	TGTGCCAGCAGCCAAGTGGTACAGAATGAGCAGTTCTTC	CASSQVVQNEQFF
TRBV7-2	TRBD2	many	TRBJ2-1	TGTGCCAGCAGCTTAAAGTCGGGCGGGAGCCAGGAGCAGTTCTTC	CASSLKSGGSQEQFF
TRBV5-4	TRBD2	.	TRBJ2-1	TGTGCCAGCAGCTTGACAATCCTAGCGGGGAACGAGGGTGAGCAGTTCTTC	CASSLTILAGNEGEQFF
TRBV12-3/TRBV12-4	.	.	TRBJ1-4	TGTGCCAGCAGTTTGGGCGGGGAGGAGGGTTATAGAAAACTGTTTTTT	CASSLGGEEGYRKLFF
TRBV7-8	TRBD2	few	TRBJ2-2	TGTGCCAGCAGCCGACTAGCGGGAGGGTACACCGGGGAGCTGTTTTTT	CASSRLAGGYTGELFF
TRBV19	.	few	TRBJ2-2	TGTGCCAGTACCCCGTCGGCCGGGGAGCTGTTTTTT	CASTPSAGELFF
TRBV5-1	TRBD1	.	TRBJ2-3	TGCGCCAGCAGCTGGGACAGGGAAGGTCTCTTCACAGATACGCAGTATTTT	CASSWDREGLFTDTQYF
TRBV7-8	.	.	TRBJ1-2	TGTGCCAGCAGCTTAGGGCTGCGAGGGGTTGATGGCTACACCTTC	CASSLGLRGVDGYTF
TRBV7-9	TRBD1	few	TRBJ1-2	TGTGCCAGCAGCTTATCAGCCCCCGGGACAGCTTATGGCTACACCTTC	CASSLSAPGTAYGYTF
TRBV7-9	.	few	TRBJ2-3	TGTGCCAGCAGCTTGGACGCTAGCACAGATACGCAGTATTTT	CASSLDASTDTQYF
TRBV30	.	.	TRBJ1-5	TGTGCCTGGAGTGTGGGCAATCAGCCCCAGCATTTT	CAWSVGNQPQHF
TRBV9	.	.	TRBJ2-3	TGTGCCAGCAGCGTGGACACCCGCTCGCAGTATTTT	CASSVDTRSQYF
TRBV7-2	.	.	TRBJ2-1	TGTGCCAGCAAGGAGGTGAGCGGATCCCTCTACAATGAGCAGTTCTTC	CASKEVSGSLYNEQFF
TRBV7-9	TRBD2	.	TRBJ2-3	TGTGCCAGCAGCCCCCATCGAGCGGGGGCGGTCACAGATACGCAGTATTTT	CASSPHRAGAVTDTQYF
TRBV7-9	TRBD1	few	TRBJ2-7	TGTGCCAGCAGCCCCTTATCCTACCCTCTTCGGGGGGACAGGGGAAGAGCGGAGCAGTACTTC	CASSPLSYPLRGDRGRAEQYF
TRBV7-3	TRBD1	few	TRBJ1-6	TGTGCCAGCAGCTTAACCGGGACAGGGGGCTCACCCCTCCACTTT	CASSLTGTGGSPLHF
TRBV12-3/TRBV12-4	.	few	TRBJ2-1	TGTGCCAGCAGTTTGGCGGGCCGGGGGCAGTTCTTC	CASSLAGRGQFF
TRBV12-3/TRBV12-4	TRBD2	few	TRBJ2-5	TGTGCCAGCAGGGGACTAGCGGGAGCCCAAGAGACCCAGTACTTC	CASRGLAGAQETQYF
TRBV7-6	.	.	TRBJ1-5	TGTGCCAGCAGCTTAGATCGGTGGGAGCCCCAGCATTTT	CASSLDRWEPQHF
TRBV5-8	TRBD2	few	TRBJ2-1	TGTGCCAGCAGCCCTGCCCGACTAGCGGACCACAATGAGCAGTTCTTC	CASSPARLADHNEQFF
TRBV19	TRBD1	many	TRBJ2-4	TGTGCCAGTAGTCCATATCCCGGGACAGGGTTGCACATTCAGTACTTC	CASSPYPGTGLHIQYF
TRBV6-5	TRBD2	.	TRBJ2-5	TGTGCCAGCAGTTACTCCGGGGTTCTTAGCGGGGAGACCCAGTACTTC	CASSYSGVLSGETQYF
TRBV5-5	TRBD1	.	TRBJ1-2	TGTGCCAGCAGCTACATGGGGGACAGGGGGCCTGGCTACACCTTC	CASSYMGDRGPGYTF
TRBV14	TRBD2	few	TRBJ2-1	TGTGCCAGCAGGGAGAGCGGGAGGAATGCCCTAAGCTCCTACAATGAGCAGTTCTTC	CASRESGRNALSSYNEQFF
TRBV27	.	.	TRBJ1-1	TGTGCCAGCACCTCCCTCGTGAACACTGAAGCTTTCTTT	CASTSLVNTEAFF
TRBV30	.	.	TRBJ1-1	TGTGCCTGGACTTCGGGAGCAGGTAGGAAAAGGGCTGAAGCTTTCTTT	CAWTSGAGRKRAEAFF
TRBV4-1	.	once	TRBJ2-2	TGCGCCAGCAGCCAATCCCCCTCCGGGCAGTACACCGGGGAGCTGTTTTTT	CASSQSPSGQYTGELFF
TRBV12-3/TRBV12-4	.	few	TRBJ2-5	TGTGCCAGCAGTTTAGGTCAGGCGCTACTCCAAGAGACCCAGTACTTC	CASSLGQALLQETQYF
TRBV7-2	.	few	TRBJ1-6	TGTGCCAGCAGCTTAGCGGAAAGCTCCTATAATTCACCCCTCCACTTT	CASSLAESSYNSPLHF